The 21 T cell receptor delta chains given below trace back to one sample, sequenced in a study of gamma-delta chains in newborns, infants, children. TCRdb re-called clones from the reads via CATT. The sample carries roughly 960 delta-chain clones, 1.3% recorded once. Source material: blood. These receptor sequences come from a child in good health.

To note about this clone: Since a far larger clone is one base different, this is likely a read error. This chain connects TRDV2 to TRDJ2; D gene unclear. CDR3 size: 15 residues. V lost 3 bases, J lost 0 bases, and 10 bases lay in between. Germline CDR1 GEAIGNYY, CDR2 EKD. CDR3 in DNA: TGTGCCTGTGACGCCGTCGGCGCTTTGACAGCACAACTCTTCTTT. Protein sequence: CACDAVGALTAQLFF.

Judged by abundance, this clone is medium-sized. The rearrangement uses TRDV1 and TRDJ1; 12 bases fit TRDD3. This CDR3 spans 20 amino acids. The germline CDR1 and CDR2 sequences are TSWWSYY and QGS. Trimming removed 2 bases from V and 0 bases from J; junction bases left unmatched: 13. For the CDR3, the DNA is TGTGCTCTTGGGGAAATGGGAGTACTGGGGGATACCTTAGACACCGATAAACTCATCTTT. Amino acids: CALGEMGVLGDTLDTDKLIF.

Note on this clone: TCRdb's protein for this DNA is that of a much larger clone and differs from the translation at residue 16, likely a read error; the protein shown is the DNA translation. The CDR3 loop reads CACDTLSGGPYTDKLTF. The CDR3 nucleotides are TGTGCCTGTGACACCCTATCTGGGGGACCCTACACCGATAAACTCACCTTT. The J gene is TRDJ1, the V gene TRDV2; 8 bases agree with TRDD3. CDR3 size: 17 residues. Germline-derived CDR1 and CDR2 are GEAIGNYY and EKD.

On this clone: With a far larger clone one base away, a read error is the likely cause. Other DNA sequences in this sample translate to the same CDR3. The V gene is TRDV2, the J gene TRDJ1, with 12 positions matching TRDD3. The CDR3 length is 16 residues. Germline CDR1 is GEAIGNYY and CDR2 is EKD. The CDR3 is CACDVLGDTNTDKLIF. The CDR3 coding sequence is TGCGCCTGTGACGTACTGGGGGATACCAACACCGATAAACTCATCTTT.

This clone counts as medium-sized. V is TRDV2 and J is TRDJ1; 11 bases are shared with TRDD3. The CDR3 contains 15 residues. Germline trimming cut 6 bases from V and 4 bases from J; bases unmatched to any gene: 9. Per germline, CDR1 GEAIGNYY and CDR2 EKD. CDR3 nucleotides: TGTGCCTGTCTATCACTGGGGGATAGATTCGATAAACTCATCTTT. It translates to CACLSLGDRFDKLIF.

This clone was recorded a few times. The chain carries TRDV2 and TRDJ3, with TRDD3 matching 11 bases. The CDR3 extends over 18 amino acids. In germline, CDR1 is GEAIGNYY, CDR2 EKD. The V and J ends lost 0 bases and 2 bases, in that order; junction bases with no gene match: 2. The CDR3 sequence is CACDTVLGDTWDTRQMFF. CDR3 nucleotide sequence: TGTGCCTGTGACACCGTACTGGGGGATACCTGGGACACCCGACAGATGTTTTTC.

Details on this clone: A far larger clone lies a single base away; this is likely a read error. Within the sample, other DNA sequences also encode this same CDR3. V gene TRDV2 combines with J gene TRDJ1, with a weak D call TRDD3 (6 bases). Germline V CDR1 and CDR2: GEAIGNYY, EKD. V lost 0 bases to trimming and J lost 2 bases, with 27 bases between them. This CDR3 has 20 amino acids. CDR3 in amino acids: CACDTVGSTGGYKFTDKLIF. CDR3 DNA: TGTGCCTGTGACACCGTTGGTAGTACTGGTGGATACAAGTTTACCGATAAACTCATCTTT.

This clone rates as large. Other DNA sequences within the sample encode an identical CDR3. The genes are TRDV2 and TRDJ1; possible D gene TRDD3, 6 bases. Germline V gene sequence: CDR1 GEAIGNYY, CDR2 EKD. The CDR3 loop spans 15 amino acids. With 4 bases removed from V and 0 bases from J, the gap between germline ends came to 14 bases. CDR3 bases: TGTGCCTGTGAACCCCTGGGGATTGACACCGATAAACTCATCTTT. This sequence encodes CACEPLGIDTDKLIF.

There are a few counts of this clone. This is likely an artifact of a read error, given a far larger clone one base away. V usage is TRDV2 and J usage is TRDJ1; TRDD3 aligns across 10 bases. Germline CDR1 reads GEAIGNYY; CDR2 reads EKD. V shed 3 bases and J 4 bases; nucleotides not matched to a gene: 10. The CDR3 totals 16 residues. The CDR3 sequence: CACDGLGDKVFDKLIF. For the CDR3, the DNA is TGTGCCTGTGACGGGCTGGGGGATAAGGTCTTCGATAAACTCATCTTT.

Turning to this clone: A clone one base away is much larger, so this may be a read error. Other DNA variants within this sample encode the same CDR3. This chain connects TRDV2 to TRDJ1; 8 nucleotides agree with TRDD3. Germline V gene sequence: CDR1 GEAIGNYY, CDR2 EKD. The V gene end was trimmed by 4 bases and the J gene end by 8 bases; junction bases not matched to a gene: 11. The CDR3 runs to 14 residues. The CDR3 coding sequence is TGTGCCTGTGATCATTTGGGGGATGAGCGCAAACTCATCTTT. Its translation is CACDHLGDERKLIF.

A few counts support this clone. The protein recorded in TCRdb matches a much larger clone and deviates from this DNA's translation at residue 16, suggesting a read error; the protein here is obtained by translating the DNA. CDR3 loop: CACDTVSLVRRRTDKHIF. As DNA, the CDR3 is TGTGCCTGTGACACCGTTTCTTTAGTACGCCGTCGGACCGATAAACACATCTTT. The chain is built from TRDV2 and TRDJ1; D unclear. Per germline, CDR1 GEAIGNYY and CDR2 EKD. There are 18 residues in the CDR3.

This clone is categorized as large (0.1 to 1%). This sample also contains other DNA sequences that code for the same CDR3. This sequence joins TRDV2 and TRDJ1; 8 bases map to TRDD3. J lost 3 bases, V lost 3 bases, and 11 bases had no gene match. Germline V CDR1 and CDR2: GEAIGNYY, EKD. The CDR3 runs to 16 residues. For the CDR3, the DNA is TGTGCCTGTGACCTACTGGGGGCCCCCGTCGCCGATAAACTCATCTTT. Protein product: CACDLLGAPVADKLIF.

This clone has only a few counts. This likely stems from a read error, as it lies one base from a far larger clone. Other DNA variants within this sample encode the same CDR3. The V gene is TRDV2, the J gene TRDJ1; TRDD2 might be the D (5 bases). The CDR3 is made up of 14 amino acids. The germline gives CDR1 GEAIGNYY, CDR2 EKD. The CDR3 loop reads CACDFLRATDKLIF. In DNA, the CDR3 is TGCGCCTGTGATTTCCTGAGGGCCACCGATAAACTCATCTTT.

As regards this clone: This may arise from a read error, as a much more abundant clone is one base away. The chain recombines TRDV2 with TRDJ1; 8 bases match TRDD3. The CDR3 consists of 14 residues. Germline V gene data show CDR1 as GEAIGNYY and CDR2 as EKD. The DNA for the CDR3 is TGTGCCCGTGACCATTTGGGGGATGAGCGCAAACTCATCTTT. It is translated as CARDHLGDERKLIF.

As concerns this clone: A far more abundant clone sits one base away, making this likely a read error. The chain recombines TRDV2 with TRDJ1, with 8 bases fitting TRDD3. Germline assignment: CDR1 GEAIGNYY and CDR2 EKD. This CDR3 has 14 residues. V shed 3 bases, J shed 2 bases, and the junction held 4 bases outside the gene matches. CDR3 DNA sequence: TGTGCCTGTGACGCTTGGGGGATGACCGATAAACTCATCTTT. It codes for CACDAWGMTDKLIF.

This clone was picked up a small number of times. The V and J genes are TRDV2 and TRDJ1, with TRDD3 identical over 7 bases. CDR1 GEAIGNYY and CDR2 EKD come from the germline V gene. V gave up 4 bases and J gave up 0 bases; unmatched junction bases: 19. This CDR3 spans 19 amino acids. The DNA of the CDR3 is TGTGCCTGTGATCCCCTCGAAGGGACGGGGGATGGGTACACCGATAAACTCATCTTT. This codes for CACDPLEGTGDGYTDKLIF.

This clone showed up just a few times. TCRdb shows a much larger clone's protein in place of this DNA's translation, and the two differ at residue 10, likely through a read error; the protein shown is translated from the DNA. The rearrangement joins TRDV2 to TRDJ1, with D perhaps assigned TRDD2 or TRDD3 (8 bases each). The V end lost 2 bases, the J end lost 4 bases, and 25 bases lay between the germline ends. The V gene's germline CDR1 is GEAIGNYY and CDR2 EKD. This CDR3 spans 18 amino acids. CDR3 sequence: CACDILGLPRDTDDKLIF. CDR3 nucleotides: TGTGCCTGTGACATACTTGGCCTTCCTAGGGATACGGACGATAAACTCATCTTT.

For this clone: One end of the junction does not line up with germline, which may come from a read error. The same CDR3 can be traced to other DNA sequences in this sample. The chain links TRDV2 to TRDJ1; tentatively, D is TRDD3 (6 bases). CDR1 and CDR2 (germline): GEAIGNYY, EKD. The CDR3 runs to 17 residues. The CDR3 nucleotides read TGTGCCTGTGACTCGGTTCTGGGGATGGGGTACACCGATAGACTCATCTTT. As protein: CACDSVLGMGYTDRLIF.

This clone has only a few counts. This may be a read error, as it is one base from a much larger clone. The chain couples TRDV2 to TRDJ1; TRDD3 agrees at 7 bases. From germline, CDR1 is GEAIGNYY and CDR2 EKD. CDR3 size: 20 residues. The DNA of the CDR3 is TGTGCCTGTGACACATTACCTATACTGGGGACTGACTCGTACACCGATAGACTCATCTTT. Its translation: CACDTLPILGTDSYTDRLIF.

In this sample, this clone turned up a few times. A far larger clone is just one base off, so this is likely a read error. CDR3 amino acids: CACGTLLELDDKLIF. CDR3 sequence (DNA): TGTGCCTGTGGCACGTTGTTAGAGCTTGACGATAAACTCATCTTT. The chain uses TRDV2 and TRDJ1; D is undetermined. Trimming left V 5 bases short and J 4 bases short, with 19 bases between. The CDR3 consists of 15 residues. CDR1 and CDR2 from the germline V gene are GEAIGNYY and EKD.

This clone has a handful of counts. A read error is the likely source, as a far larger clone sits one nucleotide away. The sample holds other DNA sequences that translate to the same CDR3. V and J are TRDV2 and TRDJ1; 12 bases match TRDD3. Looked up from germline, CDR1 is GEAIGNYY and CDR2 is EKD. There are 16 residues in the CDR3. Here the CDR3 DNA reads TGTGCCTGTGACGTACTGGGGGATACCAACACCGACAAACTCATCTTT. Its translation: CACDVLGDTNTDKLIF.